This is a list of T cell receptor beta chains from one sample in a study of blood T cell repertoires in COVID-19. The data were produced by immunoSEQ multiplex PCR, yet TCRdb's version contains in-frame clones alone and is incomplete. The sample consists of about 37,000 clones, approximately 88% of them appearing once. Sequenced sample: peripheral blood. These receptors were obtained from a human donor in a cohort sampled during active COVID-19. The CDR3 runs from the conserved cysteine through the conserved F or W. Each record gives: V gene, D gene, J gene, clone size, CDR3 DNA, CDR3 protein. A D gene is named only where the DNA matches it firmly. Size tells how often a clone was seen (once, few, many) or the class of an expanded clone, and some rows leave it out.

v_gene: TRBV7-9; d_gene: TRBD1; j_gene: TRBJ2-1; abundance: -; CDR3nt: TGTGCCAGCAGTTCCGGGACAGGGGGCTACAATGAGCAGTTCTTC; CDR3aa: CASSSGTGGYNEQFF
v_gene: TRBV28; d_gene: -; j_gene: TRBJ1-1; abundance: once; CDR3nt: TGTGCCAGCAGTTCTATTAACACTGAAGCTTTCTTT; CDR3aa: CASSSINTEAFF
v_gene: TRBV29-1; d_gene: -; j_gene: TRBJ2-1; abundance: -; CDR3nt: TGCAGTATTAGGGCAGGGTGGAATGAGCAGTTCTTC; CDR3aa: CSIRAGWNEQFF
v_gene: TRBV4-2; d_gene: TRBD1; j_gene: TRBJ2-2; abundance: -; CDR3nt: TGTGCCAGCAGCGCCCGGGACAGCGGGGAGCTGTTTTTT; CDR3aa: CASSARDSGELFF
v_gene: TRBV2; d_gene: -; j_gene: TRBJ1-2; abundance: -; CDR3nt: TGTGCCAGCAGGATGGCGGAGGCCCACTATGGCTACACCTTC; CDR3aa: CASRMAEAHYGYTF
v_gene: TRBV7-9; d_gene: -; j_gene: TRBJ1-4; abundance: once; CDR3nt: TGTGCCAGCAGCTTATCAACGCGGGGGCATGATGAAAAACTGTTTTTT; CDR3aa: CASSLSTRGHDEKLFF
v_gene: TRBV9; d_gene: -; j_gene: TRBJ2-5; abundance: -; CDR3nt: TGTGCCAGCAGTTATCAGGGTGGGCGAGAGACCCAGTACTTC; CDR3aa: CASSYQGGRETQYF
v_gene: TRBV7-3; d_gene: -; j_gene: TRBJ2-3; abundance: -; CDR3nt: TGTGCCAGCAGCTCATTAAAATCAGGGGTAGATACGCAGTATTTT; CDR3aa: CASSSLKSGVDTQYF
v_gene: TRBV19; d_gene: -; j_gene: TRBJ2-1; abundance: -; CDR3nt: TGTGCCAGTCACAAGGGGTTGAGCTCCTACAATGAGCAGTTCTTC; CDR3aa: CASHKGLSSYNEQFF
v_gene: TRBV28; d_gene: TRBD1; j_gene: TRBJ1-1; abundance: -; CDR3nt: TGTGCCAGCAGTTTCTACCCCTCCGTCGACAGGGGGTTGCTGAACACTGAAGCTTTCTTT; CDR3aa: CASSFYPSVDRGLLNTEAFF
v_gene: TRBV18; d_gene: TRBD2; j_gene: TRBJ2-1; abundance: -; CDR3nt: TGTGCCAGCTCCGAACCGGGAGGCTACAATGAGCAGTTCTTC; CDR3aa: CASSEPGGYNEQFF
v_gene: TRBV3-1/TRBV3-2; d_gene: TRBD2; j_gene: TRBJ2-7; abundance: -; CDR3nt: TGTGCCAGCAGCGGTCATACCGGGACTAGCGGGGGAACTTACGAGCAGTACTTC; CDR3aa: CASSGHTGTSGGTYEQYF
v_gene: TRBV27; d_gene: TRBD1; j_gene: TRBJ2-3; abundance: -; CDR3nt: TGTGCCAGCAGTCCGCGACAGGGTCCGCAGTATTTT; CDR3aa: CASSPRQGPQYF
v_gene: TRBV5-6; d_gene: TRBD1; j_gene: TRBJ1-5; abundance: -; CDR3nt: TGTGCCAGCAGCCTGACAGGGAGTGGGAATCAGCCCCAGCATTTT; CDR3aa: CASSLTGSGNQPQHF